The clone carrying this T cell receptor (beta chain) appeared a few times. What it binds is not known. The source of the sample is a study of beta chain features in type 1 diabetes. Overall study results and limits: People with Type 1 diabetes carried modestly yet significantly shorter TCRB CDR3s in all four CD4+ subsets.

As every portion of the isolated RNA was reverse transcribed, the sequencing read expressed TCRB transcripts. Data came from immunoSEQ multiplex PCR; TCRdb stores just in-frame clones and leaves some out. The data show some 350,000 clones, roughly 13% seen once. The germline V gene encodes CDR1 MNHEY and CDR2 SMNVEV (reference sequence). Trimming removed 5 bases from V and 7 bases from J, with 15 bases in between. This CDR3 spans 13 amino acids. The genes are TRBV27 and TRBJ2-7; D unresolved. What was sequenced was naive CD4+ T cells from blood. The TCR originated in a woman between 18 and 29 years old with type 1 diabetes. In DNA, the CDR3 is TGTGCCAGCAGTGAGGCCGCCACCCATGAGCAGTACTTC. Its translation: CASSEAATHEQYF.